The T cell receptor beta chain described here comes from a study of cytomegalovirus exposure and HLA in healthy donors. The CDR3 extends over 17 amino acids. CDR1 is SGDLS and CDR2 is YYNGEE in the germline V gene. V was pared by 7 bases and J by 0 bases, with 10 bases of the junction left unmatched. The study ran its PCR with 60 Vbeta and 13 Jbeta primers. TCRdb's table, derived via immunoSEQ multiplex PCR, lists solely in-frame clones and lacks some. Here the sample spans 82,000 or so clones, over 9% being singletons. This chain connects TRBV9 to TRBJ1-5; 10 bases align to TRBD1. Sequencing used PBMCs. This TCR came from a man aged 60 to 75 in good health and CMV-seropositive. This CDR3 is CASPGQGSLYSNQPQHF. The DNA for the CDR3 is TGTGCCAGCCCGGGACAGGGGTCTCTTTATAGCAATCAGCCCCAGCATTTT.